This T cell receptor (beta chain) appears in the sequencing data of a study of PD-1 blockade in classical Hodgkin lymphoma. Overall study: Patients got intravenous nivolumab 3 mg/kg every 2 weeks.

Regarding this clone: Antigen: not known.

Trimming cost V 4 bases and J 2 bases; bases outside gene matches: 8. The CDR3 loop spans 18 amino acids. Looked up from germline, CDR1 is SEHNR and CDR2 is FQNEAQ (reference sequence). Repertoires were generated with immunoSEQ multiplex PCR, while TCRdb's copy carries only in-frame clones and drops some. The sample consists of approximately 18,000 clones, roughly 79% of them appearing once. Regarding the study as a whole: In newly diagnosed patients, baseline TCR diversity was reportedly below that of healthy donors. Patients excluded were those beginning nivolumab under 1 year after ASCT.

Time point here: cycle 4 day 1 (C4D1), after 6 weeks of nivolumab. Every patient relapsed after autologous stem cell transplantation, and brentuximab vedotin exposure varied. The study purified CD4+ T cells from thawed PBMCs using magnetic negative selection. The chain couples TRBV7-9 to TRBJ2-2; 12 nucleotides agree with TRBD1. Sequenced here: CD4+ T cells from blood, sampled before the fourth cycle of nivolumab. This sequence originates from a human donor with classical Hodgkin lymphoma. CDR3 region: CASSSQRGQGANTGELFF. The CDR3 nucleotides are TGTGCCAGCAGCTCGCAAAGGGGACAGGGGGCAAACACCGGGGAGCTGTTTTTT.